The 29 T cell receptor beta chains listed next were all sequenced from one sample in a study of spatial heterogeneity in lung cancer. TCRdb re-analysed the 5' RACE reads in MiXCR, keeping a single row per CDR3 protein. The sample holds under 25,000 distinct CDR3 sequences, 5.5% to 8% seen once. As to time point: sample taken at primary tumor resection. Whole RNA was taken from tumor, nontumor lung or frozen PBMC; it was then sequenced unsorted. Specimen: PBMCs, collected at surgery. The source is a male donor with early-stage non-small cell lung cancer.

This clonotype was counted at least ten times. The rearrangement links TRBV20-1 to TRBJ2-1, with 9 bases matching TRBD2. CDR1 and CDR2 (germline): DFQATT, SNEGSKA (reference sequence). V was pared by 5 bases and J by 5 bases, with 7 bases of the junction left unmatched. The CDR3 sequence is 14 residues long. The CDR3 spells CSAALSGSDNEQFF. CDR3 DNA: TGCAGTGCTGCCCTTAGCGGGAGCGACAATGAGCAGTTCTTC.

The sample holds a few counts of this clonotype. The chain uses TRBV20-1 and TRBJ2-3; D remains unclear. CDR1 is DFQATT and CDR2 is SNEGSKA in the germline V gene (reference sequence). Trimming left V 4 bases short and J 7 bases short, with 12 bases between. This CDR3 has 12 amino acids. CDR3 DNA: TGCAGTGCTACCTTGGACCGTAATACGCAGTATTTT. Translation gives CSATLDRNTQYF.

Ten or more counts support this clonotype. This sequence joins TRBV20-1 and TRBJ2-1; D is unclear. CDR3 size: 13 residues. Trimming cost V 4 bases and J 0 bases, with 7 bases left between them. Per the germline V gene, CDR1 is DFQATT and CDR2 is SNEGSKA (reference sequence). The CDR3 DNA is TGCAGTGCTACCGGATCCTCCTACAATGAGCAGTTCTTC. It is translated as CSATGSSYNEQFF.

Many counts were recorded for this clonotype. The V and J genes are TRBV29-1 and TRBJ2-1; either TRBD1 or TRBD2 may fit D (5 bases each). The CDR3 spans 11 residues. CDR1 and CDR2 (germline): SQVTM, ANQGSEA. Trimming stripped 7 bases from V and 10 bases from J, with 14 bases between. This CDR3 is CSGGRGAEQFF. The CDR3 DNA sequence: TGCAGCGGCGGCCGAGGGGCCGAGCAGTTCTTC.

This clonotype is termed medium-sized. J is TRBJ1-1 and V is TRBV12-3 or TRBV12-4; D is unclear. With 2 bases removed from V and 1 base from J, the gap between germline ends came to 8 bases. The CDR3 is made up of 14 amino acids. As DNA, the CDR3 is TGTGCCAGCAGTTTATTGGGCGGGAACACTGAAGCTTTCTTT. Encoded protein: CASSLLGGNTEAFF.

This clonotype was recorded at least ten times. The chain couples TRBV2 to TRBJ1-1; a weak D match, TRBD1 (5 bases). V lost 4 bases to trimming and J lost 0 bases, with 9 bases between them. The germline V gene encodes CDR1 SNHLY and CDR2 FYNNEI. The CDR3 has 14 amino acids. The DNA of the CDR3 is TGTGCCAGCAGTGGACAGAGCATGAACACTGAAGCTTTCTTT. Encoded protein: CASSGQSMNTEAFF.

By frequency in the sample, this clonotype is medium-sized. CDR3 bases: TGTGCCAGCAGTTTTTTGGGTCAGCCCCAGCATTTT. Amino acid sequence: CASSFLGQPQHF. The chain carries TRBV28 and TRBJ1-5, with D unresolved. Germline CDR1 and CDR2: MDHEN and SYDVKM. Between the trimmed V and J ends, which lost 3 bases and 6 bases, there was a span of 6 bases. CDR3 length: 12 amino acids.

The table lists this clonotype with many counts. The rearrangement uses TRBV20-1 and TRBJ1-5, with TRBD1 as a possible D gene (5 bases). V dropped 0 bases and J dropped 9 bases, with 9 bases sitting between them. CDR3 size: 12 residues. Germline assignment: CDR1 DFQATT and CDR2 SNEGSKA (reference sequence). CDR3 bases: TGCAGTGCTAGAGATATGCAGGGGCCCCAGCATTTT. Amino acid sequence: CSARDMQGPQHF.

This clonotype counts as medium-sized. The chain employs TRBV11-2 and TRBJ1-1; tentative D call: TRBD1 (6 bases). CDR3 length: 16 amino acids. From germline, CDR1 is SGHAT and CDR2 FQNNGV. V was pared by 1 base and J by 4 bases, with 16 bases between. The CDR3 DNA sequence: TGTGCCAGCAGCTTAGCTCACAGGGTTAGGGGCACTGAAGCTTTCTTT. It codes for CASSLAHRVRGTEAFF.

As concerns this clonotype: With a much larger clone just one base away, this may be a read error. The rearrangement joins TRBV28 to TRBJ1-1; D gene ambiguous. This CDR3 is 12 amino acids long. The germline gives CDR1 MDHEN, CDR2 SYDVKM. The CDR3 sequence: CTSSIRVTEAFF. In DNA form, the CDR3 reads TGTACCAGCAGTATCCGGGTGACTGAAGCTTTCTTT.

By its share, this clonotype is medium-sized. This chain joins TRBV29-1 and TRBJ2-3; no clear D gene. The length of the CDR3 is 14 residues. Trimming removed 4 bases at V and 4 bases at J, with 15 bases between. Germline CDR1 is SQVTM and CDR2 is ANQGSEA. CDR3 sequence reads: CSVGTSSVSDTQYF. As DNA, the CDR3 is TGCAGCGTTGGGACCTCGAGCGTCTCAGATACGCAGTATTTT.

The rearrangement joins TRBV7-2 to TRBJ2-3; TRBD1 matches at 8 bases. There are 15 residues in the CDR3. Germline V gives CDR1 SGHTA, CDR2 FQGNSA. The ends lost 5 bases at V and 3 bases at J; junction bases unmatched: 7. Written as DNA, the CDR3 is TGTGCCAGCAGCCCACGACAGGGGAGTACAGATACGCAGTATTTT. Its translation: CASSPRQGSTDTQYF.

This clonotype was observed many times. V is TRBV18 and J is TRBJ2-7; D gene ambiguous. CDR1 is KGHSH and CDR2 is LQKENI in the germline V gene. The CDR3 sequence is 13 residues long. Trimming cost V 7 bases and J 0 bases, with 10 bases left between them. This CDR3 reads CASFSTSSYEQYF. CDR3 coding DNA: TGTGCCAGCTTCTCCACCAGCTCCTACGAGCAGTACTTC.

The J gene is TRBJ2-1, the V gene TRBV7-2; TRBD2 agrees at 8 bases. V lost 5 bases to trimming and J lost 8 bases; unmatched junction nucleotides: 8. Germline loops: CDR1 SGHTA, CDR2 FQGNSA. There are 14 residues in the CDR3. In DNA form, the CDR3 reads TGTGCCAGCAGCGCTTCGACTAGCGTGGATGAGCAGTTCTTC. Translated, it gives CASSASTSVDEQFF.

This clonotype was seen at least ten times. The chain links TRBV7-2 to TRBJ2-1; D unclear. The germline CDR1 and CDR2 sequences are SGHTA and FQGNSA. This CDR3 has 12 amino acids. V lost 5 bases and J 0 bases, leaving 2 bases between the germline ends. The CDR3 is CASSNSYNEQFF. The CDR3 bases are TGTGCCAGCAGCAACTCCTACAATGAGCAGTTCTTC. The whole variable domain, remainder taken from reference TRBV7-2 and TRBJ2-1, is GAGVSQSPSNKVTEKGKDVELRCDPISGHTALYWYRQSLGQGLEFLIYFQGNSAPDKSGLPSDRFSAERTGGSVSTLTIQRTQQEDSAVYLCASSNSYNEQFFGPGTRLTVL.

V and J are TRBV6-2 or TRBV6-3 and TRBJ1-5, with D perhaps matching TRBD1 (6 bases). V gave up 8 bases and J gave up 5 bases, with 13 bases separating them. CDR3 size: 13 residues. Germline CDR1 and CDR2: MNHEY and SVGEGT. CDR3 residues: CASGEQGYQPQHF. The CDR3 nucleotides read TGTGCCAGCGGGGAACAGGGATATCAGCCCCAGCATTTT.

This clonotype was found a few times. This rearrangement joins TRBV5-5 to TRBJ2-7, with D possibly being TRBD2 (6 bases). The V end was cut by 3 bases, the J end by 0 bases, with 13 bases between. CDR3 length equals 15 residues. Germline CDR1 is SGHKS and CDR2 is YYEKEE (reference sequence). This CDR3 reads CASSSRDGSSYEQYF. CDR3 nucleotides: TGTGCCAGCAGCTCCCGGGACGGGAGCTCCTACGAGCAGTACTTC.

Ten or more counts support this clonotype. The chain couples TRBV19 to TRBJ1-1; 9 nucleotides align to TRBD1. The germline V gene has CDR1 LNHDA and CDR2 SQIVND (reference sequence). The J segment lost 7 bases and the V segment lost 6 bases, leaving 3 bases of the junction unmatched. There are 12 residues in the CDR3. The CDR3 region has the DNA TGTGCCAGTAGGCCGGACAGGGGTGAAGCTTTCTTT. It encodes CASRPDRGEAFF.

This clonotype was seen at least ten times. The chain employs TRBV5-1 and TRBJ1-2, with 9 bases aligning to TRBD1. The CDR3 consists of 14 residues. In germline, CDR1 is SGHRS, CDR2 YFSETQ. J lost 4 bases, V lost 0 bases, and 1 base had no gene match. The CDR3 is CASSLDRGPYGYTF. The DNA of the CDR3 is TGCGCCAGCAGCTTGGACAGGGGGCCCTATGGCTACACCTTC.

This clonotype was counted ten times or more. V gene TRBV28 combines with J gene TRBJ2-7; 7 nucleotides agree with TRBD2. V dropped 11 bases and J dropped 3; count of bases not matched to a gene: 4. Germline V gene data show CDR1 as MDHEN and CDR2 as SYDVKM. The CDR3 is 11 amino acids. The CDR3 sequence is CAAGEDYEQYF. Here the CDR3 DNA reads TGTGCCGCGGGGGAGGACTACGAGCAGTACTTC.

In this sample, this clonotype turned up many times. The chain links TRBV6-5 to TRBJ2-2; D remains ambiguous. The length of the CDR3 is 13 residues. V was shortened by 7 bases and J by 7 bases, with 13 bases between the two germline ends. Germline V CDR1 and CDR2: MNHEY, SVGAGI. This CDR3 is CASIEDGYGELFF. The CDR3 DNA sequence: TGTGCCAGCATTGAGGACGGCTACGGGGAGCTGTTTTTT.

This clonotype was detected only a few times. V and J are TRBV19 and TRBJ1-4; D is ambiguous. The germline V gene has CDR1 LNHDA and CDR2 SQIVND (reference sequence). Trimming left V 5 bases short and J 7 bases short, with 20 bases between. The CDR3 runs to 16 residues. This CDR3 reads CASSDSPGRQGEKLFF. CDR3 in DNA: TGTGCCAGTAGTGATTCACCCGGGAGGCAAGGTGAAAAACTGTTTTTT. The full variable domain, with the rest looked up from reference TRBV19 and TRBJ1-4, is DGGITQSPKYLFRKEGQNVTLSCEQNLNHDAMYWYRQDPGQGLRLIYYSQIVNDFQKGDIAEGYSVSREKKESFPLTVTSAQKNPTAFYLCASSDSPGRQGEKLFFGSGTQLSVL.

On this clonotype: One junction end does not reproduce the germline sequence, and a read error may be involved. This chain uses TRBV7-6 with TRBJ1-2, with TRBD1 identical over 9 bases. Germline lookup yields CDR1 SGHVS and CDR2 FNYEAQ. The CDR3 covers 12 residues. In DNA, the CDR3 is TGTGCCAGCAGCTCTATGGGACAGGGCTTAGTATTC. This translates into CASSSMGQGLVF.

V usage is TRBV5-5 and J usage is TRBJ2-3; D is ambiguous. This CDR3 is built from 13 residues. Germline loops: CDR1 SGHKS, CDR2 YYEKEE (reference sequence). Trimming cost V 4 bases and J 4 bases, with 10 bases left between them. The CDR3 protein is CASSHADADTQYF. The CDR3 DNA reads as TGTGCCAGCAGCCACGCAGATGCAGATACGCAGTATTTT.

This clonotype was seen repeatedly, ten times or more. V is TRBV5-1 and J is TRBJ1-1, with 9 bases that match TRBD1. Germline CDR1 is SGHRS and CDR2 is YFSETQ. The CDR3 has 15 amino acids. V was clipped by 1 base and J by 4 bases; unmatched bases: 5. DNA for the CDR3: TGCGCCAGCAGCTTGTACGGGACAGGGATCACTGAAGCTTTCTTT. This codes for CASSLYGTGITEAFF.

This clonotype has more than one count but fewer than ten. V usage is TRBV7-8 and J usage is TRBJ1-3, with 9 bases identical to TRBD1. V lost 5 bases to trimming and J lost 1 base; unmatched junction nucleotides: 9. The CDR3 is 17 residues long. Germline CDR1 SGHVS, CDR2 FQNEAQ. DNA for the CDR3: TGTGCCAGCAGCCCTTCAGGGACAGGGACATCTGGAAACACCATATATTTT. Translation: CASSPSGTGTSGNTIYF.

This clonotype was seen only a few times. The V call is TRBV29-1, the J call TRBJ2-3; D not resolved. Germline CDR1 is SQVTM and CDR2 is ANQGSEA. The CDR3 covers 12 residues. Between the trimmed V and J ends, which lost 4 bases and 3 bases, there was a span of 8 bases. CDR3 DNA sequence: TGCAGCGTTGTCCCGGATACAGATACGCAGTATTTT. Its translation is CSVVPDTDTQYF.

This chain links TRBV6-6 with TRBJ2-5; 9 bases are shared with TRBD2. This CDR3 region has 17 residues. Germline V gene lookup returns CDR1 MNHNY and CDR2 SVGAGI (reference sequence). V lost 2 bases, J lost 5 bases, and 12 bases stayed unmatched. CDR3 sequence reads: CASSYGSSGSLRETQYF. The CDR3 region has the DNA TGTGCCAGCAGTTACGGCAGTAGCGGGAGCCTGAGGGAGACCCAGTACTTC.

This clonotype was picked up many times. The chain uses TRBV2 and TRBJ2-1; TRBD1 aligns across 7 bases. Germline V gives CDR1 SNHLY, CDR2 FYNNEI. V was clipped by 6 bases and J by 2 bases; unmatched bases: 7. There are 15 residues in the CDR3. In DNA form, the CDR3 reads TGTGCCAGCAGAAGACAGGGTTCGGCCTACAATGAGCAGTTCTTC. This sequence encodes CASRRQGSAYNEQFF.